This T cell receptor (beta chain) was sequenced in a study of technical replicates of blood from a handful of donors. Generated by immunoSEQ multiplex PCR, the TCRdb table keeps only in-frame clones and is missing some. The data contain over 90,000 clones, approximately 96% of them singletons. CDR3 length: 14 residues. Trimming took 5 bases from V and 6 from J, leaving 13 bases between them. Germline CDR1 is MDHEN and CDR2 is SYDVKM. Sequencing was carried out using T cells isolated from PBMCs. This TCR was sampled from a human donor in good health. This chain joins TRBV28 and TRBJ1-4, with D perhaps TRBD1 (5 bases). CDR3 nucleotides: TGTGCCAGCAGTCCGGGGAGGGGACATGAAAAACTGTTTTTT. Translated: CASSPGRGHEKLFF. The variable domain in full, completed from reference TRBV28 and TRBJ1-4, reads DVKVTQSSRYLVKRTGEKVFLECVQDMDHENMFWYRQDPGLGLRLIYFSYDVKMKEKGDIPEGYSVSREKKERFSLILESASTNQTSMYLCASSPGRGHEKLFFGSGTQLSVL.